These T cell receptor beta chains were read from a single sample in a study of blood T cells in healthy people across ages. TCRdb fed the 5' RACE reads into MiXCR, producing one record per CDR3 protein. Of 1.5 million to 2 million distinct CDR3 sequences listed, roughly 49% are singletons. The material sequenced was blood. The receptors originated from a woman in her thirties or forties in good health. The CDR3 runs from the conserved cysteine through the conserved F or W. The D gene is left open where the match is weak. A clone size is listed for some rows: how often the clone was seen (once, few, many), or a class if it is expanded.

V gene,J gene,clone size,D gene,CDR3 DNA,CDR3 protein
TRBV10-3,TRBJ2-1,.,TRBD2,TGTGCCATCAGTGAGTCCGGGCTAGCGGGAGGTAATGAGCAGTTCTTC,CAISESGLAGGNEQFF
TRBV20-1,TRBJ2-1,.,.,TGCAGTGCAAAGCCGATCCAGCGGGTCAATGAGCAGTTCTTC,CSAKPIQRVNEQFF
TRBV12-3/TRBV12-4,TRBJ2-5,.,TRBD1,TGTGCCAGCAGCCGGGACAGGGGAATAGGGACCCAGTACTTC,CASSRDRGIGTQYF
TRBV27,TRBJ2-3,.,.,TGTGCCAGCAGTTTAGGTCTCCAAGGGACCCGCACAGATACGCAGTATTTT,CASSLGLQGTRTDTQYF
TRBV6-2/TRBV6-3,TRBJ2-2,.,.,TGTGCCAGCAGTTACGGAGGGGAGCTGTTTTTT,CASSYGGELFF
TRBV29-1,TRBJ1-4,.,.,TGCAGCGTTGAGCCGGTGGAAAAACTGTTTTTT,CSVEPVEKLFF
TRBV28,TRBJ2-5,few,.,TGTGCCAGCAGTGAGACGGGGAGGTCGGAGACCCAGTACTTC,CASSETGRSETQYF
TRBV20-1,TRBJ1-2,many,.,TGCAGTGCTAGAATTACTCGGACGGGAGACTATGGCTACACCTTC,CSARITRTGDYGYTF
TRBV9,TRBJ2-1,.,.,TGTGCCAGCAGCATCGCAAGTGGGAATGAGCAGTTCTTC,CASSIASGNEQFF
TRBV5-1,TRBJ2-3,.,.,TGCGCCAGCGGCGTTTCACGAGCCGGCACAGATACGCAGTATTTT,CASGVSRAGTDTQYF
TRBV7-2,TRBJ2-5,once,TRBD2,TGTGCCAGCAGCTTAGGATGGGGGGGACAAGAGACCCAGTACTTC,CASSLGWGGQETQYF
TRBV29-1,TRBJ2-2,.,TRBD1,TGCAGCGTTGTGACTCAACGGACAGGGCCCGGGGAGCTGTTTTTT,CSVVTQRTGPGELFF
TRBV20-1,TRBJ2-1,few,.,TGCAGTGCTAGATATACCAGGGGACACCCTTGGAATGAGCAGTTCTTC,CSARYTRGHPWNEQFF
TRBV3-1,TRBJ2-7,few,TRBD2,TGTGCCAGCAGCCAAGATTGGGGGAGGGAAGAGTACTTC,CASSQDWGREEYF
TRBV9,TRBJ2-1,.,.,TGTGCCAGCAGCGTAGGATGGGGGTTGATGGGAAATGAGCAGTTCTTC,CASSVGWGLMGNEQFF
TRBV12-3/TRBV12-4,TRBJ2-3,.,TRBD2,TGTGCCAGCAGTGCAATTCGGCGGGGGGGAATGGATACGCAGTATTTT,CASSAIRRGGMDTQYF
TRBV4-3,TRBJ2-7,few,.,TGCGCCAGCAGCCAAGAACTGGTCCGGGTGTTTGCCCCCTACGAGCAGTACTTC,CASSQELVRVFAPYEQYF
TRBV20-1,TRBJ1-1,.,.,TGCAGTGCTGGGACATTGGACACTGAAGCTTTCTTT,CSAGTLDTEAFF
TRBV7-2,TRBJ2-1,.,.,TGTGCCAGCAGCTCCCCCAACTCCTACAATGAGCAGTTCTTC,CASSSPNSYNEQFF
TRBV29-1,TRBJ1-1,once,TRBD1,TGCAGCGCCCGGGGAACAGGGACAGCGCCGAACACTGAAGCTTTCTTT,CSARGTGTAPNTEAFF
TRBV20-1,TRBJ2-3,.,.,TGCAGTGCTAGAGATTCCACAGCCCCCACAGATACGCAGTATTTT,CSARDSTAPTDTQYF
TRBV7-2,TRBJ1-2,.,.,TGTGCCAGCAGCTTAAGATTTCGGCAGGGGAACTATGGCTACACCTTC,CASSLRFRQGNYGYTF
TRBV7-9,TRBJ2-5,few,.,TGTGCCAGCAGCCGCTTACTGCTAAAGGATGGGACCCAGTACTTC,CASSRLLLKDGTQYF
TRBV5-1,TRBJ2-1,once,.,TGCGCCAGCAGCTTCAAGCCCTACAATGAGCAGTTCTTC,CASSFKPYNEQFF
TRBV20-1,TRBJ2-5,few,.,TGCAGTGTCTCCCCACCCGGGGGCGCAGGAGAGACCCAGTACTTC,CSVSPPGGAGETQYF
TRBV4-3,TRBJ1-2,many,.,TGTGCCAGCAGCCAAGATGGCAGGAACTATGGCTACACCTTC,CASSQDGRNYGYTF
TRBV28,TRBJ2-1,.,TRBD2,TGTGCCACGAGGGCGGGGGGAGACAATGAGCAGTTCTTC,CATRAGGDNEQFF
TRBV6-5,TRBJ2-5,.,.,TGTGCCAGCAATGCAAGGGCTTCCTACAATGAGCAGTACTTC,CASNARASYNEQYF
TRBV5-1,TRBJ1-1,.,.,TGCGCCAGCGCAAACTCAGGCTACACTGAAGCTTTCTTT,CASANSGYTEAFF
TRBV5-1,TRBJ1-1,.,TRBD1,TGCGCCAGCAGCCGACAGGGGGCGGACACTGAAGCTTTCTTT,CASSRQGADTEAFF
TRBV4-2,TRBJ2-3,once,TRBD2,TGTGCCAGCAGCCAGACTGCAGCCGGCGGGGGGGCCGGTACGCCGTATTTT,CASSQTAAGGGAGTPYF
TRBV10-3,TRBJ2-6,.,.,TGTGCCATCAGTGAGTCTATTAGTGGAGGGGGCGTTGGGGCCAACGTCCTGACTTTC,CAISESISGGGVGANVLTF
TRBV12-5,TRBJ2-1,few,TRBD1,TGTGCTAGTGGCCCCGGACAGGGCTCCTACAATGAGCAGTTCTTC,CASGPGQGSYNEQFF
TRBV6-2/TRBV6-3,TRBJ2-7,.,.,TGTGCCAGCAGTTCCGGACGTGGGGGAAGCTCCTACGAGCAGTACTTC,CASSSGRGGSSYEQYF
TRBV6-2/TRBV6-3,TRBJ2-7,.,.,TGTGCCAGCCGTGATTTGGTGGGCCAGCACGATTCTGAGCAGTACTTC,CASRDLVGQHDSEQYF
TRBV20-1,TRBJ2-1,few,TRBD2,TGCAGTGCTAGGCGGGGGGGCGGCAATGAGCAGTTCTTC,CSARRGGGNEQFF
TRBV20-1,TRBJ2-7,few,.,TGCAGTGCTCTCCCAGTTGGCTACGAGCAGTACTTC,CSALPVGYEQYF
TRBV20-1,TRBJ2-1,.,TRBD2,TGCAGTGCTCCGGGACTAGTCCCTAGCAATGAGCAGTTCTTC,CSAPGLVPSNEQFF
TRBV7-6,TRBJ2-1,.,TRBD2,TGTGCCAGCAGCTCCGGCCCGGCGGGGGTTGAGCAGTTCTTC,CASSSGPAGVEQFF
TRBV14,TRBJ2-1,few,.,TGTGCCAGCAGCTCCCGTACGGGGTCGGGTTTTGGGTATGAGCAGTTCTTC,CASSSRTGSGFGYEQFF
TRBV5-1,TRBJ2-5,few,.,TGCGCCAGCAGCTTTAGGAGGGGGCCGGAGGAGACCCAGTACTTC,CASSFRRGPEETQYF